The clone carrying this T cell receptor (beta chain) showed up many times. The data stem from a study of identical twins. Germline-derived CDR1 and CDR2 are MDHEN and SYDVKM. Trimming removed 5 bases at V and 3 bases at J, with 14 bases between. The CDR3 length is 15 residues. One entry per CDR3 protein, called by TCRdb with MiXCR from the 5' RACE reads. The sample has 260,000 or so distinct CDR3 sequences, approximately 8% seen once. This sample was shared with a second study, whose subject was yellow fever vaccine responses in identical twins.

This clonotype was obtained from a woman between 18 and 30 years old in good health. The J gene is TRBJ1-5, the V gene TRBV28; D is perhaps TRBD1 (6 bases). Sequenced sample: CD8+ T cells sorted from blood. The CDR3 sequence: CASSPAGTPNQPQHF. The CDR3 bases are TGTGCCAGCAGTCCCGCCGGGACACCCAATCAGCCCCAGCATTTT.